This T cell receptor (beta chain) was documented in a study of T-cell reconstitution after alpha-beta-depleted transplantation in children. Unique molecular identifiers were incorporated when the TCRbeta library was constructed. TCRdb reanalysed the PCR reads using MiXCR and keeps one entry per CDR3 protein. The sample carries over 550,000 distinct CDR3 sequences, over 9.5% recorded once. This clonotype was seen only a few times. With 1 base removed from V and 10 bases from J, the gap between germline ends came to 7 bases. The CDR3 has 11 amino acids. This TCR was sampled from a human donor who donated a stem cell graft to a child with acute myeloid leukemia. The chain employs TRBV12-3 or TRBV12-4 and TRBJ1-1; no reliable D call. The source material was PBMCs from the stem cell graft donor, sampled from the stem cell graft. CDR3: CASSLGRGAFF. The CDR3 DNA reads TGTGCCAGCAGTTTAGGCCGAGGAGCTTTCTTT.